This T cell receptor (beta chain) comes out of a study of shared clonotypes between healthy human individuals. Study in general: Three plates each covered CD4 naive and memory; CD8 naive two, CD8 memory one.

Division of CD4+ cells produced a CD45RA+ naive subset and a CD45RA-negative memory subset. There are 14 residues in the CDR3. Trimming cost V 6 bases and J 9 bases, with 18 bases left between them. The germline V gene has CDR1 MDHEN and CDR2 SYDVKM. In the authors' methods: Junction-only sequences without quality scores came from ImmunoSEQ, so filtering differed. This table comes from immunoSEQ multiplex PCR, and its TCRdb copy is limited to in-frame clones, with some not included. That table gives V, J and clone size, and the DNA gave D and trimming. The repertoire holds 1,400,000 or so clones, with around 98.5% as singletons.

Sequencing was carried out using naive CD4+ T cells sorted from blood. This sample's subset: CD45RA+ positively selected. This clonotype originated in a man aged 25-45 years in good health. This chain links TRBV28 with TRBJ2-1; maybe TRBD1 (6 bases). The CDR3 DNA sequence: TGTGCCAGCAGCCTAGGACGGCTAGGGGGTGAGCAGTTCTTC. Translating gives CASSLGRLGGEQFF.